These T cell receptor beta chains were read from a single sample in a study of cytomegalovirus exposure and HLA in healthy donors. Repertoires were generated with immunoSEQ multiplex PCR, while TCRdb's copy carries only in-frame clones and drops some. The data show 150,000 to 200,000 clones, 81% seen once. The sample was PBMCs. Receptors were obtained from a woman aged 25-40 years in good health and CMV-seronegative. Each CDR3 is given with its conserved first and last residue. The size of a clone is reported for some rows only, either as once, few or many, or as a class for expanded clones.

j_call: TRBJ1-5
clone_size: once
cdr3_length: 17
v_call: TRBV4-1
cdr3_aa: CASSHRGFSGGLEPQHF

j_call: TRBJ1-2
clone_size: -
cdr3_length: 14
v_call: TRBV5-4
cdr3_aa: CASSLTGQPYGYTF

j_call: TRBJ1-4
clone_size: -
cdr3_length: 17
v_call: TRBV18
cdr3_aa: CASSPGGGRTTNEKLFF

j_call: TRBJ2-7
clone_size: -
cdr3_length: 13
v_call: TRBV9
cdr3_aa: CASSVVSGGEQYF

j_call: TRBJ1-2
clone_size: -
cdr3_length: 13
v_call: TRBV10-3
cdr3_aa: CAIRSVNNYGYTF

j_call: TRBJ2-7
clone_size: -
cdr3_length: 14
v_call: TRBV19
cdr3_aa: CASSIVLSSYEQYF

j_call: TRBJ2-7
clone_size: -
cdr3_length: 13
v_call: TRBV30
cdr3_aa: CAWSVLGQDEQYF

j_call: TRBJ2-5
clone_size: -
cdr3_length: 13
v_call: TRBV6-5
cdr3_aa: CAVTSGSGETQYF

j_call: TRBJ1-3
clone_size: -
cdr3_length: 16
v_call: TRBV30
cdr3_aa: CAWSRGHLNSGNTIYF

j_call: TRBJ2-3
clone_size: -
cdr3_length: 15
v_call: TRBV27
cdr3_aa: CASKGGLPSTDTQYF

j_call: TRBJ1-2
clone_size: -
cdr3_length: 13
v_call: TRBV18
cdr3_aa: CASSPEPTQENTF

j_call: TRBJ1-1
clone_size: -
cdr3_length: 15
v_call: TRBV10-1
cdr3_aa: CASSGRTGAHTEAFF

j_call: TRBJ1-2
clone_size: -
cdr3_length: 15
v_call: TRBV4-1
cdr3_aa: CASSQLKGTAAGYTF

j_call: TRBJ2-7
clone_size: -
cdr3_length: 16
v_call: TRBV15
cdr3_aa: CATSSAAGTGSYEQYF

j_call: TRBJ1-3
clone_size: few
cdr3_length: 15
v_call: TRBV5-6
cdr3_aa: CASSLTSVSGNTIYF

j_call: TRBJ1-3
clone_size: few
cdr3_length: 14
v_call: TRBV6-6
cdr3_aa: CASSYSTSGTASDF

j_call: TRBJ2-1
clone_size: -
cdr3_length: 14
v_call: TRBV6-5
cdr3_aa: CASKNRLSYNEQFF

j_call: TRBJ2-1
clone_size: -
cdr3_length: 16
v_call: TRBV4-2
cdr3_aa: CASSRQGLAELQACFF

j_call: TRBJ1-4
clone_size: -
cdr3_length: 15
v_call: TRBV6-1
cdr3_aa: CASSATGPTNEKLFF

j_call: TRBJ2-2
clone_size: -
cdr3_length: 17
v_call: TRBV28
cdr3_aa: CASTSIGTTYDTGELFF

j_call: TRBJ1-3
clone_size: many
cdr3_length: 15
v_call: TRBV6-1
cdr3_aa: CASNIQGAAGNTIYF

j_call: TRBJ2-7
clone_size: few
cdr3_length: 16
v_call: TRBV4-1
cdr3_aa: CASSQATSGRTYEQYF

j_call: TRBJ1-5
clone_size: -
cdr3_length: 16
v_call: TRBV6-1
cdr3_aa: CASSEVGTYSNQPQHF

j_call: TRBJ1-1
clone_size: -
cdr3_length: 14
v_call: TRBV6-5
cdr3_aa: CASSPQGRNTEAFF

j_call: TRBJ1-1
clone_size: -
cdr3_length: 13
v_call: TRBV30
cdr3_aa: CAWSNRGDREAFF

j_call: TRBJ2-7
clone_size: -
cdr3_length: 12
v_call: TRBV5-1
cdr3_aa: CASSPLGQVEYF

j_call: TRBJ2-6
clone_size: -
cdr3_length: 16
v_call: TRBV30
cdr3_aa: CAWNPGHVSGANVLTF

j_call: TRBJ2-3
clone_size: -
cdr3_length: 14
v_call: TRBV6-5
cdr3_aa: CASRGQGGTDTQYF

j_call: TRBJ1-4
clone_size: -
cdr3_length: 19
v_call: TRBV28
cdr3_aa: CASSVPPTGGLATNEKLFF

j_call: TRBJ1-2
clone_size: -
cdr3_length: 13
v_call: TRBV7-2
cdr3_aa: CASSLGRGNGYTF

j_call: TRBJ2-7
clone_size: -
cdr3_length: 14
v_call: TRBV18
cdr3_aa: CASSPRQVLDEQYF

j_call: TRBJ2-7
clone_size: -
cdr3_length: 13
v_call: TRBV5-4
cdr3_aa: CASSPRQGFEQYF

j_call: TRBJ2-7
clone_size: -
cdr3_length: 13
v_call: TRBV27
cdr3_aa: CASSPRGRFEQYF

j_call: TRBJ2-7
clone_size: -
cdr3_length: 16
v_call: TRBV7-6
cdr3_aa: CASSPRGGGGSYEQYF

j_call: TRBJ2-3
clone_size: -
cdr3_length: 11
v_call: TRBV29-1
cdr3_aa: CSEKSSDTQYF

j_call: TRBJ2-7
clone_size: once
cdr3_length: 17
v_call: TRBV5-4
cdr3_aa: CASSPSGTSGRSYEQYF

j_call: TRBJ2-1
clone_size: -
cdr3_length: 17
v_call: TRBV2
cdr3_aa: CASSGGLAGVGYNEQFF

j_call: TRBJ2-7
clone_size: -
cdr3_length: 13
v_call: TRBV18
cdr3_aa: CASSPPSDYEQYF

j_call: TRBJ2-7
clone_size: -
cdr3_length: 13
v_call: TRBV5-4
cdr3_aa: CASSSQGAREQYF

j_call: TRBJ2-1
clone_size: -
cdr3_length: 16
v_call: TRBV5-1
cdr3_aa: CASSPRGGLSYNEQFF

j_call: TRBJ1-1
clone_size: few
cdr3_length: 11
v_call: TRBV30
cdr3_aa: CAWSVSQEAFF

j_call: TRBJ2-1
clone_size: -
cdr3_length: 16
v_call: TRBV7-6
cdr3_aa: CASSLAPSGGNNEQFF

j_call: TRBJ2-7
clone_size: -
cdr3_length: 18
v_call: TRBV4-1
cdr3_aa: CASSQGLRGDRTIYEQYF

j_call: TRBJ2-7
clone_size: once
cdr3_length: 14
v_call: TRBV27
cdr3_aa: CASSLSAGPYEQYF

j_call: TRBJ2-5
clone_size: -
cdr3_length: 12
v_call: TRBV29-1
cdr3_aa: CSVLHFEGTQYF

j_call: TRBJ2-7
clone_size: -
cdr3_length: 16
v_call: TRBV9
cdr3_aa: CASSVEGTGGVYEQYF

j_call: TRBJ2-1
clone_size: -
cdr3_length: 14
v_call: TRBV18
cdr3_aa: CASSPIDGYNEQFF

j_call: TRBJ2-1
clone_size: -
cdr3_length: 16
v_call: TRBV5-1
cdr3_aa: CASSRLAGDGDNEQFF

j_call: TRBJ1-5
clone_size: -
cdr3_length: 14
v_call: TRBV6-5
cdr3_aa: CASSYQGADQPQHF

j_call: TRBJ1-1
clone_size: -
cdr3_length: 12
v_call: TRBV28
cdr3_aa: CASSLTALEAFF

j_call: TRBJ1-1
clone_size: -
cdr3_length: 12
v_call: TRBV13
cdr3_aa: CASRELGQQAFF

j_call: TRBJ1-2
clone_size: -
cdr3_length: 13
v_call: TRBV9
cdr3_aa: CASSVDWDSGYTF

j_call: TRBJ1-2
clone_size: -
cdr3_length: 14
v_call: TRBV9
cdr3_aa: CASSVETGLGGYTF